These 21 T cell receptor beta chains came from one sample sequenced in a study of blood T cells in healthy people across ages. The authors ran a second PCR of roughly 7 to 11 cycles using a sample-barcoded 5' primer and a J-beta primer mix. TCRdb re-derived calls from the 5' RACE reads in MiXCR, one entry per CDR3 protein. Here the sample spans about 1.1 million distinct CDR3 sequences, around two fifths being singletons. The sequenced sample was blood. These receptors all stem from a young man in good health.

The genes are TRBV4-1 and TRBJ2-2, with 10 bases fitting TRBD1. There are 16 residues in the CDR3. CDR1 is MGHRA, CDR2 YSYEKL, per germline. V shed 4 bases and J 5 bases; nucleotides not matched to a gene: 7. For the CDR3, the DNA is TGCGCCAGCAGCCTTCGGGACAGGGGATCTACCGGGGAGCTGTTTTTT. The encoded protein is CASSLRDRGSTGELFF.

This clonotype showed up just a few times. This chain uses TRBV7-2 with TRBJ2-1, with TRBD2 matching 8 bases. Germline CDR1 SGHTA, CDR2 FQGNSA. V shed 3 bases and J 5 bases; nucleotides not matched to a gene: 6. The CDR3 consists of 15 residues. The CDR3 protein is CASSFGSGANNEQFF. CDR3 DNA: TGTGCCAGCAGCTTCGGTAGCGGGGCTAACAATGAGCAGTTCTTC.

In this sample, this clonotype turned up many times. CDR3 in DNA: TGCGCCAGCAGCCAGAGAGTTAGGGTCGCCTACAATGAGCAGTTCTTC. This translates into CASSQRVRVAYNEQFF. The chain recombines TRBV4-3 with TRBJ2-1; no definite D call. From germline, CDR1 is LGHNA and CDR2 YSLEER. Between the trimmed V and J ends, which lost 3 bases and 2 bases, there was a span of 14 bases. The CDR3 is made up of 16 amino acids.

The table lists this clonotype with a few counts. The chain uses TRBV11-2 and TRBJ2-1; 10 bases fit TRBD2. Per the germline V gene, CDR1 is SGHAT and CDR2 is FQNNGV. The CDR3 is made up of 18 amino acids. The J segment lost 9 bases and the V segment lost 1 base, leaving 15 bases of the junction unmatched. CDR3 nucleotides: TGTGCCAGCAGCTTAGCTACTCGCTACTTAGCGGGGGGCAGTGAGCAGTTCTTC. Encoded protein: CASSLATRYLAGGSEQFF.

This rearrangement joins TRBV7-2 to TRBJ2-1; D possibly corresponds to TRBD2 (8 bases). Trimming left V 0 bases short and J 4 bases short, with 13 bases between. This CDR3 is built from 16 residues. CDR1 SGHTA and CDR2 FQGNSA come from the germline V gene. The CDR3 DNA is TGTGCCAGCAGCTTAGCGGCGGGGGGACAGTACAATGAGCAGTTCTTC. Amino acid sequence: CASSLAAGGQYNEQFF.

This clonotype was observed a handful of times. The CDR3 DNA sequence: TGTGCCAGCAGCCAAGAAACAGGCCTCATCAATGAAAAACTGTTTTTT. This gives the protein CASSQETGLINEKLFF. The gene calls are TRBV14 and TRBJ1-4, with D tentatively TRBD1 (5 bases). This CDR3 contains 16 residues. Trimming took off 0 bases at V and 5 bases at J, with 13 bases between the two ends. Per germline, CDR1 SGHDN and CDR2 FVKESK.

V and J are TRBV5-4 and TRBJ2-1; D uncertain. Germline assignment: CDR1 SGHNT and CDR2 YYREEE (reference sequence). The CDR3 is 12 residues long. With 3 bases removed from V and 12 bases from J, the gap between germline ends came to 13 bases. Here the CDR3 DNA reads TGTGCCAGCAGCTCTCTGACGTTTCGGCAGTTCTTC. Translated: CASSSLTFRQFF.

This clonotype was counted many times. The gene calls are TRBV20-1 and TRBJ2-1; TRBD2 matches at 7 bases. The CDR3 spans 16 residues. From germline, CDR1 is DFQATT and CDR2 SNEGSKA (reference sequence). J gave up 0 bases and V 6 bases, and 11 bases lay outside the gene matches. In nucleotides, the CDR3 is TGCAGTGCCGCGGGGGACCGGGGGTCCTCCTACAATGAGCAGTTCTTC. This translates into CSAAGDRGSSYNEQFF.

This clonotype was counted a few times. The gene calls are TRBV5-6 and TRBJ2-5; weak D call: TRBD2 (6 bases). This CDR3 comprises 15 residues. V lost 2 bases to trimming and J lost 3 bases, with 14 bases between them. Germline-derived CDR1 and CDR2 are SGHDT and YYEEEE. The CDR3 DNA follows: TGTGCCAGCAGCTTAATACGGGGGTTGGAAGAGACCCAGTACTTC. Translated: CASSLIRGLEETQYF.

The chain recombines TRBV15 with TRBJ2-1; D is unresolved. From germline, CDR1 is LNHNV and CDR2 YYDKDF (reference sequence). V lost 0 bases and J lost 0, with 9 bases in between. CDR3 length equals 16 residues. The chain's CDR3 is CATSRDKASSYNEQFF. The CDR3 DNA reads TGTGCCACCAGCAGAGATAAGGCGAGCTCCTACAATGAGCAGTTCTTC.

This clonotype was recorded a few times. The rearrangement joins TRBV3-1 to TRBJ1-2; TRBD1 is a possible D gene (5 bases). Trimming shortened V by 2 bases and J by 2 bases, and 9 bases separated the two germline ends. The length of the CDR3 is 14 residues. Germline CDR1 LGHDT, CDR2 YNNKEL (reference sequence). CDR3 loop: CASSQRGANYGYTF. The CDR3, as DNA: TGTGCCAGCAGCCAACGTGGGGCCAACTATGGCTACACCTTC.

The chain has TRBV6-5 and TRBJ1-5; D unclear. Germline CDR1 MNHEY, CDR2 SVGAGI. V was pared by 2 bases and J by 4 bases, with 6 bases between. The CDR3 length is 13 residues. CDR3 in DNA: TGTGCCAGCAGTTACCGGCAGAATCAGCCCCAGCATTTT. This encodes CASSYRQNQPQHF.

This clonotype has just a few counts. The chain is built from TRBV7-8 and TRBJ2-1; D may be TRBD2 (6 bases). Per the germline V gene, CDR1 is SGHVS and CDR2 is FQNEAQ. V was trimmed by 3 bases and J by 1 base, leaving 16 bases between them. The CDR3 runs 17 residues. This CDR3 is CASSFGRGKISYNEQFF. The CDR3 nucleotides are TGTGCCAGCAGCTTTGGACGGGGGAAAATATCCTACAATGAGCAGTTCTTC.

In DNA, the CDR3 is TGTGCCATCAGTGACACAGGGGATGAAGCTTTCTTT. This codes for CAISDTGDEAFF. The chain employs TRBV10-3 and TRBJ1-1; 7 nucleotides match TRBD1. The CDR3 is 12 amino acids. V trimming: 3 bases; J trimming: 7 bases; junction bases outside the gene matches: 2. The germline V gene encodes CDR1 ENHRY and CDR2 SYGVKD.

CDR3 in DNA: TGTGCCAGCAGCTTAACCGGGACGGAAAAAGAGACCCAGTACTTC. Translated: CASSLTGTEKETQYF. V usage is TRBV9 and J usage is TRBJ2-5; D possibly uses TRBD1 or TRBD2 (5 bases each). Germline values: CDR1 SGDLS, CDR2 YYNGEE. V was cut by 4 bases and J by 3 bases, with 16 bases left in between. The CDR3 is 15 residues long.

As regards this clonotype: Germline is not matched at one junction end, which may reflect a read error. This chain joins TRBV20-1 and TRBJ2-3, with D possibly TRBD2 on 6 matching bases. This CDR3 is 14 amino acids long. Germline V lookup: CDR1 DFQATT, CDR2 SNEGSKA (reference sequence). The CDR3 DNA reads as TGCAGTGCTATGGCGGGGTTCAGCACAGATGCGCAGTATTTT. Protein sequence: CSAMAGFSTDAQYF.

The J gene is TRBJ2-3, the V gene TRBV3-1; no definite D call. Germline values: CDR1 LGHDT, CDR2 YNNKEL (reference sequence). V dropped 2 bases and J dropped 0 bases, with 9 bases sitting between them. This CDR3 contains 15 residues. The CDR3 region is CASSQFQTSTDTQYF. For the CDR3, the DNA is TGTGCCAGCAGCCAATTTCAGACTAGCACAGATACGCAGTATTTT.

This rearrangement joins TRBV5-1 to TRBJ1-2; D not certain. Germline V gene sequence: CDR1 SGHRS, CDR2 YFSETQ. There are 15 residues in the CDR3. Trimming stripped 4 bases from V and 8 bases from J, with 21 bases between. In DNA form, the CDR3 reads TGCGCCAGCAGCGCGGAACGACATCCTCCGGCGGGCTACACCTTC. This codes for CASSAERHPPAGYTF. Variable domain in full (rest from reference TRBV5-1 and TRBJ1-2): KAGVTQTPRYLIKTRGQQVTLSCSPISGHRSVSWYQQTPGQGLQFLFEYFSETQRNKGNFPGRFSGRQFSNSRSEMNVSTLELGDSALYLCASSAERHPPAGYTFGSGTRLTVV.

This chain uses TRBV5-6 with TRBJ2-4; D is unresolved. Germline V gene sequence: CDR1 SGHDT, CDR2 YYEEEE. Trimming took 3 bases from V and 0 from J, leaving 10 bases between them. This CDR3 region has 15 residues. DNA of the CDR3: TGTGCCAGCAGCTCCTTAGGGTTAGCCAAAAACATTCAGTACTTC. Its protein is CASSSLGLAKNIQYF.

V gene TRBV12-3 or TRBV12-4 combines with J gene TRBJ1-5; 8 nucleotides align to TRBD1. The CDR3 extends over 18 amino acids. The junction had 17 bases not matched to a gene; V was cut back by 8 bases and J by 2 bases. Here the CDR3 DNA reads TGTGCCAGCGAATCGGACAGGGTGGATCTTCACGGCAATCAGCCCCAGCATTTT. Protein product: CASESDRVDLHGNQPQHF.

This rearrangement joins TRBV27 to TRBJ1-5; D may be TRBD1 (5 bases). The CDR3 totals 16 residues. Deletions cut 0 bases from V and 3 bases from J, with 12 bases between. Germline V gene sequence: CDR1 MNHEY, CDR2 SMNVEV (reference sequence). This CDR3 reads CASSLSLGVDNQPQHF. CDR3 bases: TGTGCCAGCAGTTTATCGTTAGGGGTGGACAATCAGCCCCAGCATTTT.